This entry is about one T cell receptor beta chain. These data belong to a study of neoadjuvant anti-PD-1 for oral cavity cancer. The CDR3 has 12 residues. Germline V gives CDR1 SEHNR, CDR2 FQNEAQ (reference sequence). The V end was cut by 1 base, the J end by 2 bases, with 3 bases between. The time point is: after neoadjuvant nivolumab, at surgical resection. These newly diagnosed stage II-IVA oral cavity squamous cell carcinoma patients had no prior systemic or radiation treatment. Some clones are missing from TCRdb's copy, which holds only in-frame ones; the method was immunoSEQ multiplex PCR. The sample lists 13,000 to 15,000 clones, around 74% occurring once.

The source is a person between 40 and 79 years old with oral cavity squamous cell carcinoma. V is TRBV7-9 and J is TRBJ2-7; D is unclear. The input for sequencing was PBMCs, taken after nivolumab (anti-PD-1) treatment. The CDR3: CASSLEPYEQYF. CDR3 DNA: TGTGCCAGCAGCTTAGAACCCTACGAGCAGTACTTC.